Listed here are 10 T cell receptor beta chains from one sample, sequenced in a study of blood T cells in healthy people across ages. A second roughly 6 to 12 cycle PCR used barcoded and J-beta primers. One entry per CDR3 protein, called by TCRdb with MiXCR from the 5' RACE reads. The data show hundreds of thousands of distinct CDR3 sequences, 56% seen once. Sequencing was carried out using blood. The receptor set was obtained from a man aged 40-49 years in good health.

V is TRBV3-1 and J is TRBJ2-1; D tentatively fits TRBD1 or TRBD2 (7 bases each). The CDR3 has 15 amino acids. V was pared by 4 bases and J by 4 bases, with 14 bases between. Germline CDR1 and CDR2: LGHDT and YNNKEL (reference sequence). This CDR3 reads CASSRGGGAYNEQFF. The DNA of the CDR3 is TGTGCCAGCAGCCGGGGAGGGGGCGCTTACAATGAGCAGTTCTTC.

This clonotype was picked up a small number of times. V gene TRBV10-3 combines with J gene TRBJ2-5; D remains ambiguous. V shed 3 bases and J shed 7 bases, with 6 bases lying between them. CDR1 is ENHRY, CDR2 SYGVKD, per germline. The length of the CDR3 is 11 residues. CDR3: CAISDGRTQYF. CDR3 bases: TGTGCCATCAGTGACGGGCGGACCCAGTACTTC.

The chain couples TRBV7-2 to TRBJ2-3, with D perhaps TRBD1 (5 bases). The CDR3 is 15 amino acids. The V gene lost 1 base and the J gene lost 3 bases, with 11 bases spanning the gap. Germline loops: CDR1 SGHTA, CDR2 FQGNSA. In nucleotides, the CDR3 is TGTGCCAGCAGCTTAGGTTCGACAGTTACAGATACGCAGTATTTT. This sequence encodes CASSLGSTVTDTQYF.

The V call is TRBV4-3, the J call TRBJ2-3; D may be TRBD1 (7 bases). The CDR3 has 16 amino acids. Deletions cut 0 bases from V and 9 bases from J, with 19 bases between. Germline loops: CDR1 LGHNA, CDR2 YSLEER. CDR3 nucleotides: TGCGCCAGCAGCCAAGATCCCAGGGGGGCTTCGTCAACGCAGTATTTT. Translation gives CASSQDPRGASSTQYF.

This clonotype was seen only a few times. The V and J genes are TRBV29-1 and TRBJ2-5; TRBD1 agrees at 8 bases. The CDR3 is 15 amino acids. V lost 5 bases to trimming and J lost 2 bases; unmatched junction nucleotides: 10. Looked up from germline, CDR1 is SQVTM and CDR2 is ANQGSEA. The CDR3 DNA follows: TGCAGCGTTAACCCGACAGGGGTCTCACAAGAGACCCAGTACTTC. Its translation is CSVNPTGVSQETQYF.

The chain couples TRBV4-2 to TRBJ2-3, with 14 positions matching TRBD2. The CDR3 sequence is 18 residues long. CDR1 is LGHNA and CDR2 is YNFKEQ in the germline V gene. V lost 1 base and J lost 4; bases outside the gene matches: 7. CDR3: CASSQVGRLAGGPDTQYF. As DNA, the CDR3 is TGTGCCAGCAGCCAAGTTGGCCGACTAGCGGGGGGGCCAGATACGCAGTATTTT.

J is TRBJ2-1 and V is TRBV7-2; either TRBD1 or TRBD2 may supply D (6 bases each). Germline loops: CDR1 SGHTA, CDR2 FQGNSA. V gave up 1 base and J gave up 13 bases, with 14 bases separating them. This CDR3 region has 13 residues. CDR3 loop: CASSLERGTRQFF. CDR3 in DNA: TGTGCCAGCAGCTTAGAAAGGGGGACTCGCCAGTTCTTC.

The genes are TRBV9 and TRBJ2-3, with 9 bases fitting TRBD1. With 4 bases clipped from V and 3 bases from J, the junction kept 12 bases outside the gene matches. Germline-derived CDR1 and CDR2 are SGDLS and YYNGEE. The CDR3 is 17 amino acids. CDR3 residues: CASSHPLGTGRTDTQYF. In DNA form, the CDR3 reads TGTGCCAGCAGCCATCCCCTAGGGACAGGGCGAACAGATACGCAGTATTTT.

The gene calls are TRBV18 and TRBJ1-5; 7 nucleotides line up with TRBD1. Germline CDR1 is KGHSH and CDR2 is LQKENI. Trimming removed 3 bases from V and 6 bases from J; junction bases left unmatched: 11. This CDR3 comprises 16 residues. DNA of the CDR3: TGTGCCAGCTCACCTGCAGGGGGGGGATCCGGTCAGCCCCAGCATTTT. Translating it yields CASSPAGGGSGQPQHF. The entire variable domain, with the rest obtained from reference TRBV18 and TRBJ1-5, is as follows: NAGVMQNPRHLVRRRGQEARLRCSPMKGHSHVYWYRQLPEEGLKFMVYLQKENIIDESGMPKERFSAEFPKEGPSILRIQQVVRGDSAAYFCASSPAGGGSGQPQHFGDGTRLSIL.

A few counts support this clonotype. The rearrangement uses TRBV20-1 and TRBJ2-6; 8 bases align to TRBD1. Germline lookup yields CDR1 DFQATT and CDR2 SNEGSKA (reference sequence). Losses at the gene ends were 6 bases for V and 0 bases for J; bases not matched to a gene: 10. The CDR3 is made up of 17 amino acids. CDR3 sequence: CSAQTDRVPSGANVLTF. CDR3 in DNA: TGCAGTGCCCAGACGGACAGGGTGCCCTCTGGGGCCAACGTCCTGACTTTC.